This T cell receptor beta chain emerged from a study of cytotoxic CD8 clonotypes in ibrutinib-treated CLL. Assay: immunoSEQ multiplex PCR; the TCRdb copy retains only in-frame clones and omits some. Altogether approximately 92,000 clones are present, approximately 71% being singletons, with the ten largest covering just under 25%. CDR1 and CDR2 from the germline V gene are SGHTA and FQGTGA. The CDR3 runs to 14 residues. Trimming removed 5 bases from V and 8 bases from J; junction bases left unmatched: 4. The origin of this receptor is a human donor with chronic lymphocytic leukemia. The gene calls are TRBV7-3 and TRBJ2-1; 12 nucleotides align to TRBD2. The sample was PBMCs, taken after 24 months of ibrutinib treatment. The CDR3 DNA reads TGTGCCAGCAGCCCGACTAGCGGGAGCGATGAGCAGTTCTTC. Its translation: CASSPTSGSDEQFF.